This TCR beta chain was identified in a study of shared clonotypes between healthy human individuals. On this clone itself: Antigen unknown.

Running of the assay took place at deep level. Original analysis: Filtering differed because ImmunoSEQ produced junction-only sequences that carried no quality scores. TCRdb's copy holds only in-frame clones and misses some; the assay was immunoSEQ multiplex PCR. The V and J calls and clone size were taken over from that table, and D and trimming were inferred from the DNA. The sample lists more than 2 million clones, under 97% seen once, with more than 0.1% in the top ten. Study results and caveats: All-four-donor shared clonotypes had higher generation probabilities than non-shared clonotypes did. In four donors, about 5% of naive CD4 clonotypes appeared in common.

This CDR3 has 13 residues. Germline loops: CDR1 MRHNA, CDR2 SNTAGT. The ends lost 6 bases at V and 4 bases at J; junction bases unmatched: 4. The chain couples TRBV6-4 to TRBJ2-7, with 9 bases identical to TRBD1. Sequencing was done on a sample of naive CD4+ T cells sorted from blood. Subset indicated: CD45RA+ positively selected. The sequence came from a man younger than 35 in good health. CDR3 coding DNA: TGTGCCAGCAGCCCCGACAGGGGGTACGAGCAGTACTTC. Translated: CASSPDRGYEQYF.